This entry describes one TCR beta chain. Here immunoSEQ multiplex PCR was the method, and the copy in TCRdb shows in-frame clones only, minus some. The sample includes 280,000 or so clones, 75% to 90% of them seen just once. This entry is derived from a study of blood T cell repertoires in COVID-19. Each participant's cohort was designated according to participant-reported clinical history. The source of this sequence is a woman in her forties or fifties who had recovered from COVID-19. Sequenced material: PBMCs or T cells enriched from blood (not recorded which).

DNA for the CDR3: TGCGCCAGCCAACTGCGTCTAAATGAAAAACTGTTTTTT. This sequence encodes CASQLRLNEKLFF. The rearrangement joins TRBV10-1 to TRBJ1-4; D gene uncertain. CDR1 is WNHNN, CDR2 SYGVQD, per germline (reference sequence). The CDR3 is 13 amino acids. With 8 bases removed from V and 5 bases from J, the gap between germline ends came to 12 bases.